This T cell receptor (beta chain) derives from a study of technical replicates of blood from a few donors. The protocol was immunoSEQ multiplex PCR, while the TCRdb copy is restricted to in-frame clones and leaves out a portion. This sample has about 82,000 clones; about 93% occur once, and the top ten carry about 0.39%. V lost 3 bases and J lost 2; bases outside the gene matches: 3. CDR1 and CDR2 (germline): MDHEN, SYDVKM. The CDR3 is 15 residues long. The receptor's source is a human donor in good health. The chain recombines TRBV28 with TRBJ2-1; 8 positions match TRBD2. What was sequenced was T cells isolated from PBMCs. The CDR3 sequence: CASSFGTSAYNEQFF. DNA of the CDR3: TGTGCCAGCAGTTTCGGGACTAGTGCCTACAATGAGCAGTTCTTC. Drawing the rest from reference TRBV28 and TRBJ2-1, the complete variable domain is DVKVTQSSRYLVKRTGEKVFLECVQDMDHENMFWYRQDPGLGLRLIYFSYDVKMKEKGDIPEGYSVSREKKERFSLILESASTNQTSMYLCASSFGTSAYNEQFFGPGTRLTVL.